These T cell receptor beta chains were read from a single sample in a study of shared clonotypes between healthy human individuals. Profiling relied on immunoSEQ multiplex PCR, and the TCRdb table lists in-frame clones only, not all of them. The sample includes 2 million to 2.5 million clones, 85% to 95% of them seen just once. Sequenced: naive CD8+ T cells from PBMCs. Receptors originate from a man aged 18 to 30 in good health. Some clones in this sample may be carry-over from other donors' samples. CDR3s include the opening cysteine and the closing phenylalanine or tryptophan. Fields, in order: J gene, D gene, clone size, V gene, CDR3 DNA, CDR3 protein. The D gene is left open where the match is weak. Clone size appears in some rows only: once, few, many, or a class for an expanded clone.

TRBJ1-2 | NA | once | TRBV6-5 | TGTGCCAGCAGTTACTCGGAGGGGCCTAGTGGCTACACCTTC | CASSYSEGPSGYTF
TRBJ2-1 | NA | NA | TRBV15 | TGTGCCACCAGCAGAGAGGTTTATGAGGGTCTCTACAATGAGCAGTTCTTC | CATSREVYEGLYNEQFF
TRBJ2-5 | NA | NA | TRBV27 | TGTGCCAGCAGTTTATCAGGGGCCTCAGAGACCCAGTACTTC | CASSLSGASETQYF
TRBJ2-7 | NA | NA | TRBV19 | TGTGCCAGTAGTATAGGGTACGCTGGTTACGAGCAGTACTTC | CASSIGYAGYEQYF
TRBJ2-1 | NA | NA | TRBV5-6 | TGTGCCAGCAGCGGACCTGGCGAGAACAATGAGCAGTTCTTC | CASSGPGENNEQFF
TRBJ2-2 | NA | NA | TRBV27 | TGTGCCAGCACCGACGTTCGGGGCAGGAACACCGGGGAGCTGTTTTTT | CASTDVRGRNTGELFF
TRBJ2-7 | TRBD2 | NA | TRBV7-9 | TGTGCCAGCAGCGCCAGCGGGAACTGGGAGCAGTACTTC | CASSASGNWEQYF
TRBJ1-2 | NA | NA | TRBV6-1 | TGTGCCAGCAGTGAATGGACAGTCTATGGCTACACCTTC | CASSEWTVYGYTF
TRBJ1-1 | TRBD1 | NA | TRBV6-1 | TGTGCCATTTTCCCCGGGACAGGGATTCCTGAAGCTTTCTTT | CAIFPGTGIPEAFF
TRBJ2-1 | TRBD2 | NA | TRBV2 | TGTGCCAGCAGTGCCGGGACTAGCGGGAGGGAGGATGAGCAGTTCTTC | CASSAGTSGREDEQFF
TRBJ1-5 | TRBD1 | NA | TRBV27 | TGTGCCAGCAGTTTGGGACAGGGGGCACAGCCCCAGCATTTT | CASSLGQGAQPQHF
TRBJ1-4 | NA | NA | TRBV6-1 | TGTGCCAGCAGTGGACCAACAAGGGTCGAAGAAAAACTGTTTTTT | CASSGPTRVEEKLFF
TRBJ2-3 | TRBD2 | NA | TRBV4-2 | TGTGCCAGCAGCCAACTCACCGGGACTAGCGGGAGGGATAGCCCAGATACGCAGTATTTT | CASSQLTGTSGRDSPDTQYF
TRBJ2-7 | NA | few | TRBV29-1 | TGCAGCGTCCAACTAGTGCGCGAGCAGTACTTC | CSVQLVREQYF
TRBJ1-5 | NA | once | TRBV28 | TGTGCCAGCAGTTCTAACAGGGTTGGCTGGGACCCATATAGCAATCAGCCCCAGCATTTT | CASSSNRVGWDPYSNQPQHF
TRBJ2-1 | NA | NA | TRBV19 | TGTGCCAGTAGTATAGGGACAGCTTACAATGAACAGTTCTTC | CASSIGTAYNEQFF
TRBJ2-3 | NA | NA | TRBV4-3 | TGCGCCAGCAGCCAAGATACAGGGATCACAGATACGCAGTATTTT | CASSQDTGITDTQYF
TRBJ1-1 | NA | NA | TRBV27 | TGTGCCAGCAGTTTATCCACAGATCCTACTGAAGCTTTCTTT | CASSLSTDPTEAFF
TRBJ2-5 | NA | once | TRBV9 | TGTGCCAGCAGCGTAGCTGACAGGCCTGAGACCCAGTACTTC | CASSVADRPETQYF
TRBJ2-1 | NA | NA | TRBV27 | TGTGCCAGCAGTTTAAGGAGTGACAATGAGCAGTTCTTC | CASSLRSDNEQFF
TRBJ2-5 | TRBD2 | NA | TRBV7-2 | TGTGCCAGCAGCGTGCCGGAGGTAGCGGGAGGGCCAGACATAGAGACCCAGTACTTC | CASSVPEVAGGPDIETQYF
TRBJ1-2 | NA | NA | TRBV6-1 | TGTGCCGCGGCCGGCTACACCTTC | CAAAGYTF
TRBJ1-2 | NA | NA | TRBV2 | TGTGCCAGCAGTGAAGCCCCGGGGTATGGCTACACCTTC | CASSEAPGYGYTF
TRBJ2-7 | NA | NA | TRBV2 | TGTGCCAGCAGTGAGGGTATTTCCTCCTACGAGCAGTACTTC | CASSEGISSYEQYF
TRBJ2-1 | TRBD2 | NA | TRBV14 | TGTGCCAGCAGCCAAGATCGAATGTCTGGCGGGGGGGCGTACAATGAGCAGTTCTTC | CASSQDRMSGGGAYNEQFF
TRBJ1-2 | NA | NA | TRBV19 | TGTGCCAGTAGTATCTTCGGCCTGAATAACTATGGCTACACCTTC | CASSIFGLNNYGYTF
TRBJ1-5 | NA | NA | TRBV27 | TGTGCCAGCAGACAGAGGAGGGATCAGCCCCAGCATTTT | CASRQRRDQPQHF
TRBJ2-3 | NA | NA | TRBV9 | TGTGCCAGCAGCGGCCTCAGGGCGACCACAGATACGCAGTATTTT | CASSGLRATTDTQYF